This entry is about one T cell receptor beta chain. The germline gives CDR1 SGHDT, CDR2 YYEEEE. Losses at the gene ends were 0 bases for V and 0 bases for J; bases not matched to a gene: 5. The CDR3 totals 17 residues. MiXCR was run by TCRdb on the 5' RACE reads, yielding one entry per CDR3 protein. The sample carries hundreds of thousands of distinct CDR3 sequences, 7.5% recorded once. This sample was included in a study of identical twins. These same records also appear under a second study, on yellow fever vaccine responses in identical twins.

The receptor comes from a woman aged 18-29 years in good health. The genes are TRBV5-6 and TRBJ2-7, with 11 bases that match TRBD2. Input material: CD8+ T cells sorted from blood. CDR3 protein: CASSLGRSGRGSYEQYF. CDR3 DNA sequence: TGTGCCAGCAGCTTGGGACGTAGCGGGAGGGGCTCCTACGAGCAGTACTTC. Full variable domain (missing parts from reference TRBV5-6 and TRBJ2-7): DAGVTQSPTHLIKTRGQQVTLRCSPKSGHDTVSWYQQALGQGPQFIFQYYEEEERQRGNFPDRFSGHQFPNYSSELNVNALLLGDSALYLCASSLGRSGRGSYEQYFGPGTRLTVT.